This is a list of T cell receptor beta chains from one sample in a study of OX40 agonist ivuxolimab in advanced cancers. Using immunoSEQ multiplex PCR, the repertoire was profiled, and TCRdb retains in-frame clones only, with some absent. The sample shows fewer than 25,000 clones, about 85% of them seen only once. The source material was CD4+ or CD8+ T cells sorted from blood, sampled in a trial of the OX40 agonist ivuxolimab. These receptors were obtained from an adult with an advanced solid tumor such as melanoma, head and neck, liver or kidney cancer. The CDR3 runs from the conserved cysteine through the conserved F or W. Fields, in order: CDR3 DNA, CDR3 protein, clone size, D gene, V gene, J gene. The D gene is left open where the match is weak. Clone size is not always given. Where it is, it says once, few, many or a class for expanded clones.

TGTGTTAGTGGTCCCGGGACAGGGTTGGAAGAGCAGTACTTC,CVSGPGTGLEEQYF,NA,TRBD1,TRBV12-5,TRBJ2-7
TGCGCCAGCAGCTCCGGCGGGGAGCTGTTTTTT,CASSSGGELFF,NA,NA,TRBV5-1,TRBJ2-2
TGTGCCAGCACCAAACACGGGGTAACTCAGTACTTC,CASTKHGVTQYF,NA,NA,TRBV5-6,TRBJ2-4
TGTGCCAGCAGTCAGGGGGGCGTGGGTGGCCGCGGGGAGCTGTTTTTT,CASSQGGVGGRGELFF,NA,NA,TRBV11-2,TRBJ2-2
TGCAGCGTTGACGACAGGGGTGACGGCTACACCTTC,CSVDDRGDGYTF,NA,TRBD1,TRBV29-1,TRBJ1-2
TGTGCCAGCAGCCCCGCAGTCGGTGGTGAGCAGTTCTTC,CASSPAVGGEQFF,NA,NA,TRBV7-9,TRBJ2-1
TGTGCCAGCAGCAAAGGACTAGCGGGACCGGTCGAGCAGTACTTC,CASSKGLAGPVEQYF,NA,TRBD2,TRBV7-6,TRBJ2-7
TGTGCCTGGCAAGGGAGCGGGGTTACCAAAAACATTCAGTACTTC,CAWQGSGVTKNIQYF,NA,TRBD2,TRBV30,TRBJ2-4
TGCGCCAGCAGCAGGCGGGGGACTGAAGCTTTCTTT,CASSRRGTEAFF,NA,NA,TRBV5-1,TRBJ1-1
TGTGCCAGTAGTCAGGGCTCTGGGGCCAACGTCCTGACTTTC,CASSQGSGANVLTF,NA,NA,TRBV19,TRBJ2-6
TGTGCCAGCAGCTTAGACAGAACTACCTATGGCTACACCTTC,CASSLDRTTYGYTF,once,NA,TRBV4-2,TRBJ1-2
TGTGCCAGCAGCTTATTCGGACAAACCTACAATGAGCAGTTCTTC,CASSLFGQTYNEQFF,NA,NA,TRBV7-2,TRBJ2-1
TGTGCCAGCTCACCTAAGACTAGCGGGGACTATGAGCAGTTCTTC,CASSPKTSGDYEQFF,NA,TRBD2,TRBV18,TRBJ2-1
TGCAGCGTCATTCGGGGGACGTCTTATGGCTACACCTTC,CSVIRGTSYGYTF,NA,NA,TRBV29-1,TRBJ1-2
TGTGCCAGCAGTTTAGAACAGGGGCCCACCTACGAGCAGTACTTC,CASSLEQGPTYEQYF,NA,TRBD1,TRBV27,TRBJ2-7
TGTGCCAGCAGCCGGCGGACTAGCGGGAAAGAGACCCAGTACTTC,CASSRRTSGKETQYF,NA,TRBD2,TRBV9,TRBJ2-5
TGTGCCAGCAGCTTCGGACAGATTAATTCACCCCTCCACTTT,CASSFGQINSPLHF,NA,NA,TRBV7-3,TRBJ1-6
TGTGCCAGCAGCTTCACTAGCGGGATAGAAGACCAGTACTTC,CASSFTSGIEDQYF,NA,TRBD2,TRBV7-2,TRBJ2-5
TGTGCCAGCACTTTTGGGGGCAATCAGCCCCAGCATTTT,CASTFGGNQPQHF,NA,NA,TRBV28,TRBJ1-5
TGTGCCTGGAGTCCCCCGCAATGGCAGCCCCAGCATTTT,CAWSPPQWQPQHF,few,NA,TRBV30,TRBJ1-5
TGTGCCACCAGCAGAGATACGGTACGGATCGCGCAGCCCCAGCATTTT,CATSRDTVRIAQPQHF,NA,NA,TRBV15,TRBJ1-5
TGTGCCAGCAGTTACTTAACCCCAGGGGACTACGAGCAGTACTTC,CASSYLTPGDYEQYF,NA,NA,TRBV27,TRBJ2-7
TGCGCCAGCAGCTTGGACAGGGCAAACTATGGCTACACCTTC,CASSLDRANYGYTF,NA,NA,TRBV5-1,TRBJ1-2
TGTGCCAGCAGCGCTTCACGGCAGGGAGAGACCCAGTACTTC,CASSASRQGETQYF,few,NA,TRBV7-7,TRBJ2-5
TGTGCCAGCAGTTACTCGGAGGCCCGCCGGGGGCAGTTCTTC,CASSYSEARRGQFF,NA,NA,TRBV6-6,TRBJ2-1
TGTGCCTGGAGCCTAGACGGGGTTGGGCCCCAGCATTTT,CAWSLDGVGPQHF,NA,NA,TRBV30,TRBJ1-5
TGTGCCAGCAGTGAGGCCGGGACAGGGGGCTACGAGCAGTACTTC,CASSEAGTGGYEQYF,once,TRBD1,TRBV2,TRBJ2-7
TGTGCCAGCAGCTTAGAAGGGTATCAGCCCCAGCATTTT,CASSLEGYQPQHF,NA,NA,TRBV7-6,TRBJ1-5
TGTGCCAGTAGTGTAACAGGGGTCGACAATCAGCCCCAGCATTTT,CASSVTGVDNQPQHF,NA,TRBD1,TRBV19,TRBJ1-5